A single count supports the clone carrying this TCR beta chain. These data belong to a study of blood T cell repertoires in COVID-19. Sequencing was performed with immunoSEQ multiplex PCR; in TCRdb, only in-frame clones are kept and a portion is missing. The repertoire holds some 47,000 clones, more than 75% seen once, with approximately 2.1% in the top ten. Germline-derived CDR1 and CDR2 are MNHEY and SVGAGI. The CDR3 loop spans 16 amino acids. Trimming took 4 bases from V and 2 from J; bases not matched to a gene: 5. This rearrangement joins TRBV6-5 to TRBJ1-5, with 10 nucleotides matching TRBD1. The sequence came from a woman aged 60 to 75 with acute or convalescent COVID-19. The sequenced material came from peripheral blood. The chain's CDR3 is CASSSAGTGGNQPQHF. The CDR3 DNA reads TGTGCCAGCAGTTCCGCCGGGACAGGGGGCAATCAGCCCCAGCATTTT.